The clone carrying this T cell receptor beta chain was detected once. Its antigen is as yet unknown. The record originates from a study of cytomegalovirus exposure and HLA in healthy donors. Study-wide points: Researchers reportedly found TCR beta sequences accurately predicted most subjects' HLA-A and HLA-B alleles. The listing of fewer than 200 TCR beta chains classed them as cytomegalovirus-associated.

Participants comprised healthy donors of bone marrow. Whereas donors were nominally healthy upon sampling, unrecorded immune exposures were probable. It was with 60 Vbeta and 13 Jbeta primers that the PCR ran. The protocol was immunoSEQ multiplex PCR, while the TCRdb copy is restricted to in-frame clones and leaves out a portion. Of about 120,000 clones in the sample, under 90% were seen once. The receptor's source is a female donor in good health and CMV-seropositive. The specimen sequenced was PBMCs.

This chain's CDR3 is CASSFFPPTSLQFF. For the CDR3, the DNA is TGTGCCAGCAGCTTCTTCCCCCCTACTAGCCTCCAGTTCTTC. The rearrangement joins TRBV7-9 to TRBJ2-1, with TRBD2 as a possible D gene (6 bases). V lost 3 bases and J lost 13, with 19 bases in between. The CDR3 is made up of 14 amino acids. Germline V gives CDR1 SEHNR, CDR2 FQNEAQ (reference sequence).